This passage covers 28 T cell receptor beta chains from one sample sequenced in a study of blood T cell repertoires in COVID-19. TCRdb's table, derived via immunoSEQ multiplex PCR, lists solely in-frame clones and lacks some. This repertoire shows some 120,000 clones, about 85% found once; its top ten account for 3% to 5%. Input material: peripheral blood. Source of these receptors: a man in his sixties with acute or convalescent COVID-19.

This sequence joins TRBV29-1 and TRBJ1-1; 7 positions match TRBD1. This CDR3 has 12 amino acids. Germline loops: CDR1 SQVTM, CDR2 ANQGSEA. J was trimmed by 3 bases and V by 3 bases; bases with no gene match: 1. This chain's CDR3 is CSVEGQHTEAFF. The CDR3 DNA follows: TGCAGCGTTGAGGGACAGCACACTGAAGCTTTCTTT.

The rearrangement uses TRBV4-1 and TRBJ2-2, with 7 bases aligning to TRBD2. Germline values: CDR1 MGHRA, CDR2 YSYEKL. Trimming removed 1 base from V and 6 bases from J; junction bases left unmatched: 11. The CDR3 is 17 amino acids. The CDR3 DNA sequence: TGCGCCAGCAGCCAAGGACTGGGACTAACTCTCCCCGGGGAGCTGTTTTTT. Its translation: CASSQGLGLTLPGELFF.

The V call is TRBV11-2, the J call TRBJ2-1; 10 nucleotides line up with TRBD1. The CDR3 is 15 amino acids. V lost 2 bases to trimming and J lost 7 bases; unmatched junction nucleotides: 5. Germline V gene sequence: CDR1 SGHAT, CDR2 FQNNGV. The CDR3 DNA follows: TGTGCCAGCAGCTTATATTGGACAGGGGGGAATGAGCAGTTCTTC. It specifies CASSLYWTGGNEQFF.

The rearrangement links TRBV5-6 to TRBJ2-7, with TRBD2 matching over 11 bases. The CDR3 covers 14 residues. The germline CDR1 and CDR2 sequences are SGHDT and YYEEEE. The ends lost 5 bases at V and 2 bases at J; junction bases unmatched: 3. In DNA form, the CDR3 reads TGTGCCAGCAGGGGACTAGCGGCCACCTACGAGCAGTACTTC. Translating it yields CASRGLAATYEQYF.

The chain employs TRBV19 and TRBJ2-1, with a weak D call TRBD1 (6 bases). In germline, CDR1 is LNHDA, CDR2 SQIVND (reference sequence). The CDR3 totals 16 residues. The V end lost 4 bases, the J end lost 0 bases, and 13 bases lay between the germline ends. CDR3 sequence reads: CASSTNRAGSYNEQFF. The CDR3, as DNA: TGTGCCAGTAGTACCAACAGGGCGGGCTCCTACAATGAGCAGTTCTTC.

The chain couples TRBV9 to TRBJ2-7; 11 nucleotides match TRBD2. Germline V lookup: CDR1 SGDLS, CDR2 YYNGEE. This CDR3 comprises 16 residues. V shed 3 bases, J shed 1 base, and the junction held 6 bases outside the gene matches. CDR3 protein: CASSGLAGGPSYEQYF. The CDR3 bases are TGTGCCAGCAGCGGCTTAGCGGGAGGGCCTTCCTACGAGCAGTACTTC. Using reference TRBV9 and TRBJ2-7 for the parts outside the CDR3, the full variable domain is DSGVTQTPKHLITATGQRVTLRCSPRSGDLSVYWYQQSLDQGLQFLIQYYNGEERAKGNILERFSAQQFPDLHSELNLSSLELGDSALYFCASSGLAGGPSYEQYFGPGTRLTVT.

Here the CDR3 reads CASSLPGMNTEAFF. The DNA of the CDR3 is TGTGCCAGTAGTCTGCCAGGGATGAACACTGAAGCTTTCTTT. This sequence joins TRBV19 and TRBJ1-1; weak D call: TRBD1 (5 bases). This CDR3 has 14 residues. Looked up from germline, CDR1 is LNHDA and CDR2 is SQIVND (reference sequence). V was shortened by 5 bases and J by 0 bases, with 10 bases between the two germline ends.

The rearrangement links TRBV28 to TRBJ2-5, with 10 bases that match TRBD1. After removal of 6 bases from V and 2 bases from J, the junction contained 9 bases not matched to a gene. The CDR3 is 16 residues long. Germline V gene lookup returns CDR1 MDHEN and CDR2 SYDVKM. The CDR3 nucleotides are TGTGCCAGCAGCCAGTGGGGGACAGGGGCTCAAGAGACCCAGTACTTC. Its translation is CASSQWGTGAQETQYF.

The chain carries TRBV7-2 and TRBJ1-5; D is undetermined. This CDR3 region has 14 residues. CDR1 and CDR2 (germline): SGHTA, FQGNSA. Trimming removed 5 bases from V and 6 bases from J, with 14 bases in between. DNA for the CDR3: TGTGCCAGCAGCCTGGGCCGGGAGGGTCAGCCCCAGCATTTT. Its translation is CASSLGREGQPQHF.

J is TRBJ2-3 and V is TRBV7-2, with 13 bases aligning to TRBD2. The germline V gene encodes CDR1 SGHTA and CDR2 FQGNSA. J lost 4 bases, V lost 4 bases, and 5 bases had no gene match. This CDR3 spans 16 amino acids. The CDR3 DNA sequence: TGTGCCAGCAGCTCTGGACTAGCGGGAGTAGCAGATACGCAGTATTTT. Translated, it gives CASSSGLAGVADTQYF.

The chain couples TRBV7-8 to TRBJ2-5; no reliable D call. This CDR3 region has 15 residues. With 0 bases removed from V and 1 base from J, the gap between germline ends came to 9 bases. CDR1 is SGHVS and CDR2 is FQNEAQ in the germline V gene. Here the CDR3 reads CASSLARLLQETQYF. The CDR3 DNA sequence: TGTGCCAGCAGCTTAGCGAGACTTCTCCAAGAGACCCAGTACTTC.

The V and J genes are TRBV4-1 and TRBJ1-2; no definite D call. The CDR3 consists of 15 residues. V was pared by 0 bases and J by 2 bases, with 10 bases between. Germline CDR1 reads MGHRA; CDR2 reads YSYEKL. DNA for the CDR3: TGCGCCAGCAGCCAAGATCTCCCGGGGAACTATGGCTACACCTTC. It translates to CASSQDLPGNYGYTF.

This clone was counted only a few times. The V and J genes are TRBV7-9 and TRBJ1-6, with unresolved D. Trimming cost V 5 bases and J 7 bases, with 6 bases left between them. CDR3 length: 12 amino acids. Per the germline V gene, CDR1 is SEHNR and CDR2 is FQNEAQ (reference sequence). The CDR3 protein is CASSPGNSPLHF. CDR3 DNA sequence: TGTGCCAGCAGCCCCGGGAATTCACCCCTCCACTTT.

The gene calls are TRBV11-2 and TRBJ2-3; 7 bases line up with TRBD1. Germline V gives CDR1 SGHAT, CDR2 FQNNGV. Germline trimming cut 4 bases from V and 3 bases from J; bases unmatched to any gene: 7. This CDR3 is built from 15 residues. This CDR3 is CASSSTGMVTDTQYF. In DNA, the CDR3 is TGTGCCAGCAGCTCGACAGGGATGGTGACAGATACGCAGTATTTT.

J is TRBJ2-3 and V is TRBV6-5; the match to TRBD2 covers 8 bases. V trimming: 2 bases; J trimming: 1 base; junction bases outside the gene matches: 2. The germline V gene has CDR1 MNHEY and CDR2 SVGAGI. CDR3 length: 15 amino acids. This CDR3 reads CASSYLAGRTDTQYF. The CDR3, as DNA: TGTGCCAGCAGTTACCTAGCGGGCCGCACAGATACGCAGTATTTT.

V usage is TRBV3-1 (or the pseudogene TRBV3-2) and J usage is TRBJ2-1, with a possible D match to TRBD1 (6 bases). Germline lookup yields CDR1 LGHDT and CDR2 YNNKEL (reference sequence). The CDR3 is 14 residues long. V was shortened by 6 bases and J by 7 bases, with 16 bases between the two germline ends. CDR3 sequence reads: CASSFLTGGNEQFF. DNA for the CDR3: TGTGCCAGCAGTTTTTTGACAGGCGGGAATGAGCAGTTCTTC.

This clone was seen more than once but under ten times. This rearrangement joins TRBV4-3 to TRBJ2-5; 8 bases line up with TRBD1. CDR3 length: 14 residues. The V and J ends lost 4 bases and 4 bases, in that order; junction bases with no gene match: 5. The germline CDR1 and CDR2 sequences are LGHNA and YSLEER. The CDR3 sequence: CASSPEDRVETQYF. The CDR3 nucleotides read TGCGCCAGCAGCCCCGAGGACAGGGTAGAGACCCAGTACTTC.

This chain joins TRBV5-1 and TRBJ2-7; possible D gene TRBD1, 6 bases. The V gene's germline CDR1 is SGHRS and CDR2 YFSETQ. Trimming took 5 bases from V and 4 from J, leaving 10 bases between them. This CDR3 is 12 amino acids long. CDR3 nucleotide sequence: TGCGCCAGCAGGGGGGCAGGTTACGAGCAGTACTTC. As protein: CASRGAGYEQYF.

The table lists this clone with a few counts. This rearrangement joins TRBV19 to TRBJ2-1, with 9 bases that match TRBD2. This CDR3 is built from 16 residues. J lost 7 bases, V lost 0 bases, and 7 bases had no gene match. CDR1 is LNHDA, CDR2 SQIVND, per germline (reference sequence). CDR3 nucleotides: TGTGCCAGTAGTATAGATCTCGGGACTAGCTGGAATGAGCAGTTCTTC. As protein: CASSIDLGTSWNEQFF.

This chain connects TRBV19 to TRBJ1-1; D is ambiguous. This CDR3 is built from 13 residues. CDR1 and CDR2 from the germline V gene are LNHDA and SQIVND (reference sequence). V was cut by 3 bases and J by 1 base, with 6 bases left in between. This chain's CDR3 is CASSIRANTEAFF. The CDR3, as DNA: TGTGCCAGTAGTATTCGAGCGAACACTGAAGCTTTCTTT.

The sample holds a few counts of this clone. The rearrangement links TRBV19 to TRBJ1-3, with D perhaps TRBD1 (6 bases). This CDR3 is 14 amino acids long. V shed 8 bases and J shed 0 bases, with 11 bases lying between them. Per germline, CDR1 LNHDA and CDR2 SQIVND (reference sequence). CDR3 coding DNA: TGTGCCAGTTGGGGGCGGACCTCTGGAAACACCATATATTTT. Its protein product is CASWGRTSGNTIYF.

The V call is TRBV7-2, the J call TRBJ2-7; 10 bases are shared with TRBD1. This CDR3 region has 15 residues. Trimming removed 5 bases from V and 7 bases from J; junction bases left unmatched: 11. Germline CDR1 SGHTA, CDR2 FQGNSA. The DNA of the CDR3 is TGTGCCAGCAGCCTCTTCTGGGGGACAGGGGATGAGCAGTACTTC. The encoded protein is CASSLFWGTGDEQYF.

The chain carries TRBV27 and TRBJ2-7, with 8 positions matching TRBD2. The CDR3 is 14 residues long. The V gene's germline CDR1 is MNHEY and CDR2 SMNVEV (reference sequence). V gave up 5 bases and J gave up 4 bases; unmatched junction bases: 7. The CDR3 region is CASSQIAGPYEQYF. Here the CDR3 DNA reads TGTGCCAGCAGTCAGATAGCGGGACCGTACGAGCAGTACTTC.

This clone was found once. This chain links TRBV3-1 (or the pseudogene TRBV3-2) with TRBJ2-2; TRBD2 is a possible D gene (7 bases). With 5 bases removed from V and 4 bases from J, the gap between germline ends came to 14 bases. This CDR3 is 15 amino acids long. Looked up from germline, CDR1 is LGHDT and CDR2 is YNNKEL (reference sequence). The CDR3 bases are TGTGCCAGCAGCTCACGGCGGGGGCCCACCGGGGAGCTGTTTTTT. Translation: CASSSRRGPTGELFF.

The chain uses TRBV5-6 and TRBJ1-2; 7 bases line up with TRBD1. In germline, CDR1 is SGHDT, CDR2 YYEEEE. This CDR3 spans 14 amino acids. The V and J ends lost 0 bases and 4 bases, in that order; junction bases with no gene match: 3. The CDR3 DNA sequence: TGTGCCAGCAGCTTGGGAGGGACAGTCTATGGCTACACCTTC. Translating gives CASSLGGTVYGYTF.

The chain combines TRBV19 with TRBJ2-4, with 8 bases that match TRBD1. Germline V gene sequence: CDR1 LNHDA, CDR2 SQIVND (reference sequence). Unmatched junction bases numbered 10, after V lost 6 bases and J lost 9 bases. The CDR3 is 14 amino acids. The CDR3 DNA reads TGTGCCAGTAGGAAAAAGGACAGGGTGGGCATTCAGTACTTC. It codes for CASRKKDRVGIQYF.

The J gene is TRBJ2-7, the V gene TRBV7-8; 8 bases are a match to TRBD1. The V gene's germline CDR1 is SGHVS and CDR2 FQNEAQ. After removal of 5 bases from V and 5 bases from J, the junction contained 14 bases not matched to a gene. The CDR3 is 16 residues long. The CDR3 DNA reads TGTGCCAGCAGCCTGCAGGGGGCCCTAGTAGGTAACGAGCAGTACTTC. This sequence encodes CASSLQGALVGNEQYF.

The chain combines TRBV7-9 with TRBJ2-7, with 7 positions matching TRBD1. Trimming took 5 bases from V and 3 from J; bases not matched to a gene: 7. The CDR3 runs to 14 residues. Germline assignment: CDR1 SEHNR and CDR2 FQNEAQ (reference sequence). Here the CDR3 reads CASSPGQNVYEQYF. CDR3 coding DNA: TGTGCCAGCAGCCCGGGACAGAACGTCTACGAGCAGTACTTC.